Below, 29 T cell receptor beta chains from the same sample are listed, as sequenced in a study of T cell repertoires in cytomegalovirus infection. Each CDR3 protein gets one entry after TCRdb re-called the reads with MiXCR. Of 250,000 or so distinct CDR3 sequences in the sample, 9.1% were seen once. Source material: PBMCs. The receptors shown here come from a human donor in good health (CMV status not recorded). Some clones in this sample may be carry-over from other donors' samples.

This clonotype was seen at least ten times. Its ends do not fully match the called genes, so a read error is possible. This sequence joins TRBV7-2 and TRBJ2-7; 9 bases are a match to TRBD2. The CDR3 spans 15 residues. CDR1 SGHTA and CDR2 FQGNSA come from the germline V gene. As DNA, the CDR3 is TGTGCCAGCAGTTTAGCGGGACTAGCAACCTACGAGCAGTACTTC. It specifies CASSLAGLATYEQYF.

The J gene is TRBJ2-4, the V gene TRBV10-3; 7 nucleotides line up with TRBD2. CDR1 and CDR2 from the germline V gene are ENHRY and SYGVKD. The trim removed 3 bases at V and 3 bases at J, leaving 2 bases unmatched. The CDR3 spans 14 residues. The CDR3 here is CAISEAGIKNIQYF. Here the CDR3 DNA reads TGTGCCATCAGTGAAGCGGGGATCAAAAACATTCAGTACTTC.

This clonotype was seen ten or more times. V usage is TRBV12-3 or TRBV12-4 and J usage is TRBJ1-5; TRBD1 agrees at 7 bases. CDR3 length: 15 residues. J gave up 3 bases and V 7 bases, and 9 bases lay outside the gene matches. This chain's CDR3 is CASKGGTANNQPQHF. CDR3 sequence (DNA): TGTGCCAGCAAAGGCGGGACAGCTAACAATCAGCCCCAGCATTTT.

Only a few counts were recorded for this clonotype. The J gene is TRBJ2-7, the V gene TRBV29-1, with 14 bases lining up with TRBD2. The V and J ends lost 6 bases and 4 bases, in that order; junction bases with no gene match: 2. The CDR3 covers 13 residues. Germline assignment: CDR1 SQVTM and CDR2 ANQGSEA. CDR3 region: CSVWTSGGYEQYF. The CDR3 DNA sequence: TGCAGCGTATGGACTAGCGGGGGGTACGAGCAGTACTTC.

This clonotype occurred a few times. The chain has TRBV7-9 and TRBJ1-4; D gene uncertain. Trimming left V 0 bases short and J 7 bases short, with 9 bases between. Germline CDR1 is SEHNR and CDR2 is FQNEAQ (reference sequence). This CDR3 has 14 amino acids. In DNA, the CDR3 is TGTGCCAGCAGCTTAGCGGGGAGTTTTGAAAAACTGTTTTTT. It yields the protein CASSLAGSFEKLFF.

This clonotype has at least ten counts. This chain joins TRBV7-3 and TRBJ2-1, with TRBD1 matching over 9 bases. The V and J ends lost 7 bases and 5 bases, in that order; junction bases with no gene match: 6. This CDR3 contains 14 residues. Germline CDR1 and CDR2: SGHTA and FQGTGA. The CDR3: CASTRTGEDNEQFF. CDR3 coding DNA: TGTGCCAGCACCAGGACAGGGGAAGACAATGAGCAGTTCTTC.

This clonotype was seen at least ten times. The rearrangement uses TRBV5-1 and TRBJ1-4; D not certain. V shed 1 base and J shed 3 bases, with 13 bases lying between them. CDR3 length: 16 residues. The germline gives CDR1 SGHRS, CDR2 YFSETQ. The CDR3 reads CASSLTVGSSNEKLFF. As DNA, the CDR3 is TGCGCCAGCAGCTTGACCGTAGGGTCATCTAATGAAAAACTGTTTTTT. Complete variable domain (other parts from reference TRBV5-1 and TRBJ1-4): KAGVTQTPRYLIKTRGQQVTLSCSPISGHRSVSWYQQTPGQGLQFLFEYFSETQRNKGNFPGRFSGRQFSNSRSEMNVSTLELGDSALYLCASSLTVGSSNEKLFFGSGTQLSVL.

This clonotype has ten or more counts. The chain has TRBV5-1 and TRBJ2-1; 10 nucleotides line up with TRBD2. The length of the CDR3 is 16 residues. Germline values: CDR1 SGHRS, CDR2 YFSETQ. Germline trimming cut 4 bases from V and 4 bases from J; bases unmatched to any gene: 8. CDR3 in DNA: TGCGCCAGCAGCCGGACCACTAGCGGGGCTTACAATGAGCAGTTCTTC. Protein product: CASSRTTSGAYNEQFF. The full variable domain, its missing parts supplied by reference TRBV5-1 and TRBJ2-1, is KAGVTQTPRYLIKTRGQQVTLSCSPISGHRSVSWYQQTPGQGLQFLFEYFSETQRNKGNFPGRFSGRQFSNSRSEMNVSTLELGDSALYLCASSRTTSGAYNEQFFGPGTRLTVL.

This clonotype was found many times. Here the CDR3 DNA reads TGTGCCAGCAGTTTAGGCGTGGTATCAGATACGCAGTATTTT. Protein: CASSLGVVSDTQYF. The chain carries TRBV28 and TRBJ2-3; D call uncertain. The CDR3 contains 14 residues. CDR1 and CDR2 (germline): MDHEN, SYDVKM. The V and J ends lost 2 bases and 4 bases respectively, with 10 bases between them.

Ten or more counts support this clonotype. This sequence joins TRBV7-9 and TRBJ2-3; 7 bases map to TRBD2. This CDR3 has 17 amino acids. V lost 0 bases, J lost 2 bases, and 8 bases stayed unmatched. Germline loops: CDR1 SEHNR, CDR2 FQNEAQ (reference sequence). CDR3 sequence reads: CASSLARSSGNTDTQYF. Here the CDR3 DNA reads TGTGCCAGCAGCTTAGCGCGGTCTAGCGGCAACACAGATACGCAGTATTTT. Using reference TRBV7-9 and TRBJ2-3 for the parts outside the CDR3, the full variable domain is DTGVSQNPRHKITKRGQNVTFRCDPISEHNRLYWYRQTLGQGPEFLTYFQNEAQLEKSRLLSDRFSAERPKGSFSTLEIQRTEQGDSAMYLCASSLARSSGNTDTQYFGPGTRLTVL.

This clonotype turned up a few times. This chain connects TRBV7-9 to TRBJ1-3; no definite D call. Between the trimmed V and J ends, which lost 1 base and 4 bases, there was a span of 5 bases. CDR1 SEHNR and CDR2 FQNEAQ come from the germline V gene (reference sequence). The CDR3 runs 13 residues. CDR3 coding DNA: TGTGCCAGCAGCTTAGAGTTCGGAAACACCATATATTTT. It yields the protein CASSLEFGNTIYF.

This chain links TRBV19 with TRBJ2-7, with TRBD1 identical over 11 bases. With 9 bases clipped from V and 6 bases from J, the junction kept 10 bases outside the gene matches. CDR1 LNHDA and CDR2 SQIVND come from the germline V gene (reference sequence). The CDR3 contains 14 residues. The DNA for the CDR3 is TGTGCCAGCGCCGGGACAGGGGGTCGTATCGAGCAGTACTTC. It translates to CASAGTGGRIEQYF.

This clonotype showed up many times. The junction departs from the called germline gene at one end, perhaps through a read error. The CDR3 loop is CASSIDFLNEQFF. CDR3 coding DNA: TGTGCCAGCAGCATAGACTTCCTCAATGAGCAGTTCTTC. The J gene is TRBJ2-1, the V gene TRBV11-2; D is ambiguous. Germline V lookup: CDR1 SGHAT, CDR2 FQNNGV. CDR3 size: 13 residues. The whole variable domain, remainder taken from reference TRBV11-2 and TRBJ2-1, is EAGVAQSPRYKIIEKRQSVAFWCNPISGHATLYWYQQILGQGPKLLIQFQNNGVVDDSQLPKDRFSAERLKGVDSTLKIQPAKLEDSAVYLCASSIDFLNEQFFGPGTRLTVL.

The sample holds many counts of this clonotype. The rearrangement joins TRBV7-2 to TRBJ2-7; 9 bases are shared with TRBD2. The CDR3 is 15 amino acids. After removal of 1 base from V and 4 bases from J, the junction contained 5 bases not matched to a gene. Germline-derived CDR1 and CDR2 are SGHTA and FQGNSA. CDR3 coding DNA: TGTGCCAGCAGCTTAGGTAGCGGGAGTCTATACGAGCAGTACTTC. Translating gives CASSLGSGSLYEQYF.

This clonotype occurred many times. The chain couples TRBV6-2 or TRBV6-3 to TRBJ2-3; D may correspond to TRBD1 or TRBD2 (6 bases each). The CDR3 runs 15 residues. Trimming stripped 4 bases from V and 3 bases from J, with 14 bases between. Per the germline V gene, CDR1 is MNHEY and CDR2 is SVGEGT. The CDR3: CASSSPTGRTDTQYF. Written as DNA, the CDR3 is TGTGCCAGCAGTTCCCCCACAGGGAGGACAGATACGCAGTATTTT.

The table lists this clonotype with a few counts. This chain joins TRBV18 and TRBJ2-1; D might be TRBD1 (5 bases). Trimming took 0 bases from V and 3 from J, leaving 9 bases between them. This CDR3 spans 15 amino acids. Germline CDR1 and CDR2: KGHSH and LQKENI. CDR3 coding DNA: TGTGCCAGCTCACCACCCGGTGGACACTACAATGAGCAGTTCTTC. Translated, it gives CASSPPGGHYNEQFF.

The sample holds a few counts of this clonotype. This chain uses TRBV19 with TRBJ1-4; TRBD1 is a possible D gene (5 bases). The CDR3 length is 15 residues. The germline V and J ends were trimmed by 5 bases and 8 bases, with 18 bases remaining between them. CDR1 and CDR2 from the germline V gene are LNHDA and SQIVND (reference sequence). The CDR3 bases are TGTGCCAGTAGTCTCTCCGGGCCAAGGGGCGAAAAACTGTTTTTT. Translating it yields CASSLSGPRGEKLFF. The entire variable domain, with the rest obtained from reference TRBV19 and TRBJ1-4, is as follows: DGGITQSPKYLFRKEGQNVTLSCEQNLNHDAMYWYRQDPGQGLRLIYYSQIVNDFQKGDIAEGYSVSREKKESFPLTVTSAQKNPTAFYLCASSLSGPRGEKLFFGSGTQLSVL.

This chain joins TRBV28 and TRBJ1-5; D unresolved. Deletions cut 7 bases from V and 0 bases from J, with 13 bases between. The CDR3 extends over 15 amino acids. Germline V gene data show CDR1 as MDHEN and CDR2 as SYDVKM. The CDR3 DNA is TGTGCCAGCACTACTCAAGGAGATAGCAATCAGCCCCAGCATTTT. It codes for CASTTQGDSNQPQHF.

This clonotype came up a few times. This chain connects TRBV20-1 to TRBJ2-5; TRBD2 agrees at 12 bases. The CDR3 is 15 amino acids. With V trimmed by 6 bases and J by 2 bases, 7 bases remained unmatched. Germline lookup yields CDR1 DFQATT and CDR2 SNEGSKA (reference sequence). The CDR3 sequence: CSAPTSGGSQETQYF. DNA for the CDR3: TGCAGTGCCCCGACTAGCGGGGGATCTCAAGAGACCCAGTACTTC.

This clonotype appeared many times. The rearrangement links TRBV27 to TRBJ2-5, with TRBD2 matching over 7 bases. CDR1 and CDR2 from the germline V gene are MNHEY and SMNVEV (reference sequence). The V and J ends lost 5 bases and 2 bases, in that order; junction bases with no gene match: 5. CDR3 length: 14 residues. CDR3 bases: TGTGCCAGCAGTCCAGCGGGGCTTCAAGAGACCCAGTACTTC. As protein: CASSPAGLQETQYF.

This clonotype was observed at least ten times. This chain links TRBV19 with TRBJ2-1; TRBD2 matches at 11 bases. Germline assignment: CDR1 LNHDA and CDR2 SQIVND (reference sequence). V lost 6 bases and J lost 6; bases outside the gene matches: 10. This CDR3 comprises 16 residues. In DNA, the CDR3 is TGTGCCAGTAGCATCGCCGGGACTAGCGGAGGCAATGAGCAGTTCTTC. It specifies CASSIAGTSGGNEQFF.

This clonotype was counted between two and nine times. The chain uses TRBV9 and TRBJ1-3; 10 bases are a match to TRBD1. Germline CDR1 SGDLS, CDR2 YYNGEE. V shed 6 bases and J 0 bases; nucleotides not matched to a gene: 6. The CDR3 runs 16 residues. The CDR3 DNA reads TGTGCCAGCACCAAGACAGGGGGCCTCTCTGGAAACACCATATATTTT. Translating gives CASTKTGGLSGNTIYF. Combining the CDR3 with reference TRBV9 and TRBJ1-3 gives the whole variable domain DSGVTQTPKHLITATGQRVTLRCSPRSGDLSVYWYQQSLDQGLQFLIQYYNGEERAKGNILERFSAQQFPDLHSELNLSSLELGDSALYFCASTKTGGLSGNTIYFGEGSWLTVV.

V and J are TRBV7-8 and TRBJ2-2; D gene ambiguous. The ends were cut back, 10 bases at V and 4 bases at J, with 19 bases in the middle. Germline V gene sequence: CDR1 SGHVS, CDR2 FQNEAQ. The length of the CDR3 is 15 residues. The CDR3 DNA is TGTGCCATCAACTCCGCAAAGGGTACCACCGGGGAGCTGTTTTTT. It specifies CAINSAKGTTGELFF.

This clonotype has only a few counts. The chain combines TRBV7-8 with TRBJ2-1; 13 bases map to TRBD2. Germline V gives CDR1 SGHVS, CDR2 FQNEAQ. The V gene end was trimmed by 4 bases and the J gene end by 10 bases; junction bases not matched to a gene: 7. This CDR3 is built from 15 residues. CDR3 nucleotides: TGTGCCAGCAGCTCGAGGACTAGCGGGAGTCTGGAGCAGTTCTTC. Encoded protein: CASSSRTSGSLEQFF. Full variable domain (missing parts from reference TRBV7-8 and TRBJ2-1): GAGVSQSPRYKVAKRGQDVALRCDPISGHVSLFWYQQALGQGPEFLTYFQNEAQLDKSGLPSDRFFAERPEGSVSTLKIQRTQQEDSAVYLCASSSRTSGSLEQFFGPGTRLTVL.

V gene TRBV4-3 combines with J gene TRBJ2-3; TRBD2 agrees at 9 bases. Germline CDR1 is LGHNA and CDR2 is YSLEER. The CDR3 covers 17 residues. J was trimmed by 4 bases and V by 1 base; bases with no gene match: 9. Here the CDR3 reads CASSQGAAGGGADTQYF. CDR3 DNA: TGCGCCAGCAGCCAAGGAGCAGCGGGGGGAGGGGCAGATACGCAGTATTTT.

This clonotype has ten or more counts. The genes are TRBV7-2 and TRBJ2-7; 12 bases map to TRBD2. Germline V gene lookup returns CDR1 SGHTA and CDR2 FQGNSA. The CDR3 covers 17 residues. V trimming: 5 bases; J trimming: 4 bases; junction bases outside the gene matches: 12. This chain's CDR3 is CASSPRKGLAGGYEQYF. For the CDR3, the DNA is TGTGCCAGCAGCCCGAGAAAGGGACTAGCGGGCGGGTACGAGCAGTACTTC.

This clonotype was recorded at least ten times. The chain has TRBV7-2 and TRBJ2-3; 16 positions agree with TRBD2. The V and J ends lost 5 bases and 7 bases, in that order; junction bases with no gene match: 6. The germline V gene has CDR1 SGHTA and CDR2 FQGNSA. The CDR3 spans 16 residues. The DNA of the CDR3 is TGTGCCAGCAGCCCCGGGACTAGCGGGGGGGCTAATACGCAGTATTTT. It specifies CASSPGTSGGANTQYF.

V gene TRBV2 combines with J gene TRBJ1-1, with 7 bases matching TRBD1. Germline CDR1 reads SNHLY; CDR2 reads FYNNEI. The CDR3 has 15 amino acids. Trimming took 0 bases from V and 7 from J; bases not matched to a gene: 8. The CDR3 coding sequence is TGTGCCAGCAGTGAAGCGATACAGGGGAAAAATGAAGCTTTCTTT. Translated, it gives CASSEAIQGKNEAFF.

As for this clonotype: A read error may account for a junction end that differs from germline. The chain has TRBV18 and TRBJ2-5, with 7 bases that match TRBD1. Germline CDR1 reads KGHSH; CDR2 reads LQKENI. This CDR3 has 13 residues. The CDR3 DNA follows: TGTGTCAGCTCGACAGGGTTACAAGAGACCCAGTACTTC. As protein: CVSSTGLQETQYF.